This T cell receptor beta chain was observed in a study of T cells after yellow fever vaccination. CDR1 is MNHEY and CDR2 is SVGEGT in the germline V gene. Trimming took 0 bases from V and 4 from J; bases not matched to a gene: 4. The CDR3 loop spans 15 amino acids. A process of 5'RACE template switching, which added a universal primer site and UMIs, was used to make TCR cDNA. From the 5' RACE reads, TCRdb called clonotypes with MiXCR, one entry per CDR3 protein. The table has some 420,000 distinct CDR3 sequences, under 20% seen once. This clonotype was counted a few times. This chain links TRBV6-2 or TRBV6-3 with TRBJ2-5, with 8 bases aligning to TRBD2. This receptor was taken from a man between 18 and 35 years old who received the YFV17D yellow fever vaccine. The sequences come from PBMCs, collected before the yellow fever booster vaccination. CDR3 sequence reads: CASSYSAGRAETQYF. The CDR3 bases are TGTGCCAGCAGTTACTCCGCCGGGAGGGCAGAGACCCAGTACTTC.